The clone carrying this TCR beta chain occurred a few times. The data derive from a study of blood T cell repertoires in COVID-19. Across the whole study: PBMCs, B-cell-depleted T cells, or T cells provided the cDNA or gDNA that made up the material.

The CDR3 extends over 14 amino acids. Trimming shortened V by 6 bases and J by 2 bases, and 13 bases separated the two germline ends. The germline V gene has CDR1 SEHNR and CDR2 FQNEAQ (reference sequence). Here immunoSEQ multiplex PCR was the method, and the copy in TCRdb shows in-frame clones only, minus some. The data show under 300,000 clones, with around 90% seen just once and roughly 2% held by the top ten. The chain is built from TRBV7-9 and TRBJ1-2; no clear D gene. This receptor was obtained from a middle-aged woman with acute COVID-19. Sample: PBMCs or T cells enriched from blood (not recorded which). The CDR3: CASRPNKENYGYTF. The CDR3 coding sequence is TGTGCCAGCAGACCAAATAAAGAGAACTATGGCTACACCTTC.